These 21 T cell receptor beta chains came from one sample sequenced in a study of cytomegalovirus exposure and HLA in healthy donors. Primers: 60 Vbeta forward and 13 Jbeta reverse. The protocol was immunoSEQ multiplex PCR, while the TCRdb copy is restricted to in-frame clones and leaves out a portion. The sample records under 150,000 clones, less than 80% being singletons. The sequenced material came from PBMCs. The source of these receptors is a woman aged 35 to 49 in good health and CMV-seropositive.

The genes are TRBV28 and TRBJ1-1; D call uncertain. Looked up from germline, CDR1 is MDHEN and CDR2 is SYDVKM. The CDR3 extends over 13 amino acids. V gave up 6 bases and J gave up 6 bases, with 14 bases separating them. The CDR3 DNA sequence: TGTGCCAGCAGCTTCCGGGTTACCCCTGAAGCTTTCTTT. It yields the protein CASSFRVTPEAFF. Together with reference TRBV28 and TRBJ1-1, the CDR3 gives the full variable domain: DVKVTQSSRYLVKRTGEKVFLECVQDMDHENMFWYRQDPGLGLRLIYFSYDVKMKEKGDIPEGYSVSREKKERFSLILESASTNQTSMYLCASSFRVTPEAFFGQGTRLTVV.

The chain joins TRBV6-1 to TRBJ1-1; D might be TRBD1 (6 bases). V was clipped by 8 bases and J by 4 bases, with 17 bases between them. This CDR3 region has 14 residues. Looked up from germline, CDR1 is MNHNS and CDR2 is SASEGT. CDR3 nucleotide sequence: TGTGCCAGCGGTCCGGGACACTGGGGCACTGAAGCTTTCTTT. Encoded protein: CASGPGHWGTEAFF.

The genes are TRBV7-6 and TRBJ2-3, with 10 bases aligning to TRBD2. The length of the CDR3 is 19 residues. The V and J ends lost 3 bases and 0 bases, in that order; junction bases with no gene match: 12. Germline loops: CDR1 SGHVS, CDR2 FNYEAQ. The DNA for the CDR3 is TGTGCCAGCAGCTTTTGGTTCGGGACTAGCGAACCTAGCACAGATACGCAGTATTTT. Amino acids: CASSFWFGTSEPSTDTQYF. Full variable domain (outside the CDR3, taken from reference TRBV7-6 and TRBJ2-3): GAGVSQSPRYKVTKRGQDVALRCDPISGHVSLYWYRQALGQGPEFLTYFNYEAQQDKSGLPNDRFSAERPEGSISTLTIQRTEQRDSAMYRCASSFWFGTSEPSTDTQYFGPGTRLTVL.

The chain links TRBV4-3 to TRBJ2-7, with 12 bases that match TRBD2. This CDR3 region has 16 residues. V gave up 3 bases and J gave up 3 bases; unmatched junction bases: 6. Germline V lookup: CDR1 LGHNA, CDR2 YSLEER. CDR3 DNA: TGCGCCAGCAGCCAGGGGTTGACTAGCGGGAGCTACGAGCAGTACTTC. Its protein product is CASSQGLTSGSYEQYF.

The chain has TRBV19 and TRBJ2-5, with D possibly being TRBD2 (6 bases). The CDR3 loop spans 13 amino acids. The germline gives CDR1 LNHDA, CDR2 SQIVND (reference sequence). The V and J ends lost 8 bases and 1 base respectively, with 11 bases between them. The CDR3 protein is CASRGTPQETQYF. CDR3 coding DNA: TGTGCCAGTCGGGGGACTCCCCAAGAGACCCAGTACTTC.

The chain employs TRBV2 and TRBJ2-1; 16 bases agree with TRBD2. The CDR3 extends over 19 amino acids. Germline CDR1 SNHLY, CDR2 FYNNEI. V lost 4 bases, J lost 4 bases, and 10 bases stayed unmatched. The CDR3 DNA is TGTGCCAGCAGTGGTCTCAAGGGACTAGCGGGAGGGCCTTACAATGAGCAGTTCTTC. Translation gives CASSGLKGLAGGPYNEQFF.

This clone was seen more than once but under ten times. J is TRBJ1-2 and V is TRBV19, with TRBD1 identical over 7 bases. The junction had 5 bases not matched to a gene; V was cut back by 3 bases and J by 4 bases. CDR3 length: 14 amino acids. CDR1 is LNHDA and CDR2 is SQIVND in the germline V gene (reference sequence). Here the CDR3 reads CASSMGTALYGYTF. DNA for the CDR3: TGTGCCAGTAGTATGGGGACAGCTCTCTATGGCTACACCTTC.

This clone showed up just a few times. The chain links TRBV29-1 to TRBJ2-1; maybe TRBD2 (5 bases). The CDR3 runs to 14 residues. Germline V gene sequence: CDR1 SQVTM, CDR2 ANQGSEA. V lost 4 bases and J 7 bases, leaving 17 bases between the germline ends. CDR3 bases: TGCAGCGTTGTCCGGACTGCTAGCAGGAATGAGCAGTTCTTC. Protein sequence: CSVVRTASRNEQFF.

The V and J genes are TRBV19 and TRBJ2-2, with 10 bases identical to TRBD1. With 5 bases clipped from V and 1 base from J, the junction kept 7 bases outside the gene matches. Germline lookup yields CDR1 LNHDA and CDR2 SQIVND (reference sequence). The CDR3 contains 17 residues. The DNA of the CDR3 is TGTGCCAGTAGTGTGGGACAGGGGCTGGGGAACACCGGGGAGCTGTTTTTT. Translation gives CASSVGQGLGNTGELFF.

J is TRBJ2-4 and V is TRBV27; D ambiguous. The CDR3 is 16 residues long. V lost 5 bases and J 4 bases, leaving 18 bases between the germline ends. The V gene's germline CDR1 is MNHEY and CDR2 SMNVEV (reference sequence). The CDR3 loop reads CASSPLAVSEKNIQYF. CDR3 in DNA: TGTGCCAGCAGTCCATTGGCTGTTTCGGAGAAAAACATTCAGTACTTC.

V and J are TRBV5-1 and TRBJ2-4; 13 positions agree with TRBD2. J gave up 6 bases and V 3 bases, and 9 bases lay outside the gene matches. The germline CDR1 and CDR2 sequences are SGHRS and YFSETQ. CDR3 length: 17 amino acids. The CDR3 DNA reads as TGCGCCAGCAGCTGGACTAGCGGGAGTTCATCATTAAACATTCAGTACTTC. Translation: CASSWTSGSSSLNIQYF. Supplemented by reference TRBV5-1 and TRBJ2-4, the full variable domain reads KAGVTQTPRYLIKTRGQQVTLSCSPISGHRSVSWYQQTPGQGLQFLFEYFSETQRNKGNFPGRFSGRQFSNSRSEMNVSTLELGDSALYLCASSWTSGSSSLNIQYFGAGTRLSVL.

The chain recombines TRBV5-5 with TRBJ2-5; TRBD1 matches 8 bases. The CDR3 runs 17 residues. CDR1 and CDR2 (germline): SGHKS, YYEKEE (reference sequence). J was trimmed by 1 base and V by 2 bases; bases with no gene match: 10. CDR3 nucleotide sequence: TGTGCCAGCAGCTTCCCCACAGGGGGTGGAGGCCAAGAGACCCAGTACTTC. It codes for CASSFPTGGGGQETQYF.

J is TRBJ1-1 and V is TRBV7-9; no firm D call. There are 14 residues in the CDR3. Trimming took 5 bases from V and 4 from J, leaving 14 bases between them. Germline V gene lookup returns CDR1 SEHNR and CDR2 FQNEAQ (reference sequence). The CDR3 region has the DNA TGTGCCAGCAGCACCCCTTCAGAGGGCACTGAAGCTTTCTTT. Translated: CASSTPSEGTEAFF.

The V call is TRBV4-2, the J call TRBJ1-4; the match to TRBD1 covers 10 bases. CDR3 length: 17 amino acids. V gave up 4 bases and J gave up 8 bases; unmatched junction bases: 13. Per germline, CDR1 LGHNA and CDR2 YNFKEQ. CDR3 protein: CASSLSDPGTGDEKLFF. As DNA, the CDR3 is TGTGCCAGCAGCCTCTCCGACCCTGGGACAGGGGACGAAAAACTGTTTTTT.

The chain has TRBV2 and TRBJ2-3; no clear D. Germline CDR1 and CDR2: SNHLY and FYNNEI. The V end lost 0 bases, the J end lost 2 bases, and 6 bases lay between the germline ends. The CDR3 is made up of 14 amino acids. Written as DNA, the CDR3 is TGTGCCAGCAGTGAAGCTAGACTCACAGATACGCAGTATTTT. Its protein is CASSEARLTDTQYF.

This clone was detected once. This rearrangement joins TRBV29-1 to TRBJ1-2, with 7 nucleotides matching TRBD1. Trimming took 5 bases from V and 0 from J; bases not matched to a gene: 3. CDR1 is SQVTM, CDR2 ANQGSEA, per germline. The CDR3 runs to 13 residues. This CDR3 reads CSVLQGANYGYTF. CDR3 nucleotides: TGCAGCGTTCTTCAGGGGGCTAACTATGGCTACACCTTC.

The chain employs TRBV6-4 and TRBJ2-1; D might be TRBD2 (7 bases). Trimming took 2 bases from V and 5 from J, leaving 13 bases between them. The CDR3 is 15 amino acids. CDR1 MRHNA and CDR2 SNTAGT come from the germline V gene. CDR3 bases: TGTGCCAGCAGTGACCCGAGCGGGGACAACAATGAGCAGTTCTTC. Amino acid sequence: CASSDPSGDNNEQFF.

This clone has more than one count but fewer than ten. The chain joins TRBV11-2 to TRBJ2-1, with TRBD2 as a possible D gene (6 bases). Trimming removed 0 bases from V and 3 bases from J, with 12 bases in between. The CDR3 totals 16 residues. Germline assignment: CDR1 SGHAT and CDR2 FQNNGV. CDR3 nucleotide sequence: TGTGCCAGCAGCTTAGAAAGCGGGCGGGGCTACAATGAGCAGTTCTTC. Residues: CASSLESGRGYNEQFF.

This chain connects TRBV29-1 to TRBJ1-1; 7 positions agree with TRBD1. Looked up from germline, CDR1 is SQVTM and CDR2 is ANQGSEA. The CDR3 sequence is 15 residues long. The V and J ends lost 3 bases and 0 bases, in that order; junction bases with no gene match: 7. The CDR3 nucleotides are TGCAGCGTTGACACAGGGGTAGGGGTGAACACTGAAGCTTTCTTT. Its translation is CSVDTGVGVNTEAFF.

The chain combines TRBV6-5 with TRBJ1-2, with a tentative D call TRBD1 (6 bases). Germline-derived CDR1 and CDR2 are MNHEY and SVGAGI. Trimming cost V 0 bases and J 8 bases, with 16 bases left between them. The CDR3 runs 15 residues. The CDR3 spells CASSYSTGGHRGYTF. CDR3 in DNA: TGTGCCAGCAGTTACTCGACGGGGGGCCATAGGGGCTACACCTTC.

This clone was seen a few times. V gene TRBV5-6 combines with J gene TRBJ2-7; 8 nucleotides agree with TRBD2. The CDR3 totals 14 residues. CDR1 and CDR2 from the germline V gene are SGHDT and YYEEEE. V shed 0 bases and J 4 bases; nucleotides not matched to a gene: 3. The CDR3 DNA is TGTGCCAGCAGCTTGGACGGGAGGGGGTACGAGCAGTACTTC. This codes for CASSLDGRGYEQYF.